This T cell receptor beta chain was found in a study of T cells in narcolepsy. The overall study: Donors had narcolepsy type 1 or type 2, or were healthy controls. Study observations and caveats: Healthy controls reportedly lacked the autoreactive clonotypes serially found in patients' blood. No autoreactive T cell clone sequences appeared in some memory CD4+ repertoires. HCRT-specific and TRIB2-specific autoreactive clonotypes appeared among same-patient CSF and blood CD4+ clonotypes.

In the case of this clone: What it recognizes is unknown.

The CDR3 spans 14 residues. Per the germline V gene, CDR1 is LNHDA and CDR2 is SQIVND (reference sequence). The ends were cut back, 5 bases at V and 5 bases at J, with 15 bases in the middle. Some clones are missing from TCRdb's copy, which holds only in-frame ones; the method was immunoSEQ multiplex PCR. The sample yields fewer than 35,000 clones, more than 75% seen once. The clonotype originates from a human donor with narcolepsy. Sequencing was done on a sample of CD45RA- memory CD4+ T cells from PBMCs. The J gene is TRBJ2-5, the V gene TRBV19; D perhaps matches TRBD2 (5 bases). CDR3 DNA sequence: TGTGCCAGTAGTGTAGGACTGACTATCGAGACCCAGTACTTC. This encodes CASSVGLTIETQYF.